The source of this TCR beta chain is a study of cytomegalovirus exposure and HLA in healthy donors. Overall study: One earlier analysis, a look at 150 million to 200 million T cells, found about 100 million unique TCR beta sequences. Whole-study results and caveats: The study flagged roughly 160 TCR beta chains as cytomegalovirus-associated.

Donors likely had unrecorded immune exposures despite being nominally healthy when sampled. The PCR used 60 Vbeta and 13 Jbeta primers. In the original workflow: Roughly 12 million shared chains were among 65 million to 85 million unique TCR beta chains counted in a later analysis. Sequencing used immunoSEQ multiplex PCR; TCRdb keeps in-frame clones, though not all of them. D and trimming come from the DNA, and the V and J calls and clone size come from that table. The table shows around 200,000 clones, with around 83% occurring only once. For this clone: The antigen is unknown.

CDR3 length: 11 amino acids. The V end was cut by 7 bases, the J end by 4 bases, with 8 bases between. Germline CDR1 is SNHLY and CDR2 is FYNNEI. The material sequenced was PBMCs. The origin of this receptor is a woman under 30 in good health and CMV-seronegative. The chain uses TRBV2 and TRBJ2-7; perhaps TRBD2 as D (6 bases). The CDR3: CASILAYEQYF. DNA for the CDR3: TGTGCCAGCATACTAGCTTACGAGCAGTACTTC.